These 15 T cell receptor beta chains were sequenced from one sample in a study of blood T cell repertoires in COVID-19. Only in-frame clones appear in the TCRdb table, and some are missing; sequencing was by immunoSEQ multiplex PCR. The sample contains roughly 100,000 clones, 88% of which appear only once. The sequenced sample consisted of peripheral blood. Every receptor here comes from a human donor in a cohort sampled during active COVID-19.

This clone was detected many times. The rearrangement uses TRBV9 and TRBJ1-2, with 8 bases identical to TRBD1. CDR3 length: 14 amino acids. The V gene end was trimmed by 5 bases and the J gene end by 4 bases; junction bases not matched to a gene: 7. Germline assignment: CDR1 SGDLS and CDR2 YYNGEE. Here the CDR3 DNA reads TGTGCCAGCAGAGCCAGGGGGCCTCCCTATGGCTACACCTTC. Translating it yields CASRARGPPYGYTF.

The V gene is TRBV7-9, the J gene TRBJ2-1; the D is unclear. This CDR3 comprises 15 residues. V was shortened by 1 base and J by 8 bases, with 15 bases between the two germline ends. Germline V CDR1 and CDR2: SEHNR, FQNEAQ (reference sequence). CDR3 sequence: CASSLGFFPGDEQFF. CDR3 DNA: TGTGCCAGCAGCTTAGGATTCTTCCCAGGTGATGAGCAGTTCTTC.

This clone has a handful of counts. The chain joins TRBV6-5 to TRBJ1-2; 8 nucleotides match TRBD1. With V trimmed by 6 bases and J by 3 bases, 3 bases remained unmatched. CDR1 is MNHEY, CDR2 SVGAGI, per germline. This CDR3 region has 13 residues. CDR3: CASRSQGDYGYTF. The CDR3 DNA sequence: TGTGCCAGCAGATCACAGGGGGACTATGGCTACACCTTC.

The genes are TRBV5-6 and TRBJ2-7; TRBD2 is a possible D gene (5 bases). This CDR3 has 13 residues. Germline V CDR1 and CDR2: SGHDT, YYEEEE. V was trimmed by 4 bases and J by 7 bases, leaving 15 bases between them. This CDR3 reads CASSADVEEEQYF. CDR3 coding DNA: TGTGCCAGCAGCGCGGACGTGGAGGAGGAGCAGTACTTC.

This rearrangement joins TRBV19 to TRBJ1-2, with TRBD1 matching over 7 bases. The CDR3 is 15 residues long. The trim removed 5 bases at V and 4 bases at J, leaving 10 bases unmatched. Germline CDR1 and CDR2: LNHDA and SQIVND (reference sequence). CDR3 sequence (DNA): TGTGCCAGTAGTCCCCTAGGGACAGACCGCTATGGCTACACCTTC. Its translation: CASSPLGTDRYGYTF.

The chain recombines TRBV5-4 with TRBJ2-2, with 9 nucleotides matching TRBD1. Germline V lookup: CDR1 SGHNT, CDR2 YYREEE (reference sequence). J gave up 2 bases and V 4 bases, and 6 bases lay outside the gene matches. There are 16 residues in the CDR3. The CDR3 loop is CASSLKQGANTGELFF. In DNA, the CDR3 is TGTGCCAGCAGCCTAAAACAGGGGGCTAACACCGGGGAGCTGTTTTTT. The full variable domain, with the rest looked up from reference TRBV5-4 and TRBJ2-2, is ETGVTQSPTHLIKTRGQQVTLRCSSQSGHNTVSWYQQALGQGPQFIFQYYREEENGRGNFPPRFSGLQFPNYSSELNVNALELDDSALYLCASSLKQGANTGELFFGEGSRLTVL.

The V and J genes are TRBV30 and TRBJ2-1, with 11 bases aligning to TRBD2. CDR1 is GTSNPN, CDR2 SVGIG, per germline (reference sequence). Trimming took 8 bases from V and 8 from J; bases not matched to a gene: 14. CDR3 size: 15 residues. Here the CDR3 reads CARRPGLADFHEQFF. The CDR3 DNA follows: TGTGCCCGCCGACCGGGACTAGCGGATTTCCATGAGCAGTTCTTC. Looking up the rest from reference TRBV30 and TRBJ2-1 gives the full variable domain: SQTIHQWPATLVQPVGSPLSLECTVEGTSNPNLYWYRQAAGRGLQLLFYSVGIGQISSEVPQNLSASRPQDRQFILSSKKLLLSDSGFYLCARRPGLADFHEQFFGPGTRLTVL.

J is TRBJ1-1 and V is TRBV4-3, with D possibly TRBD1 on 5 matching bases. V lost 0 bases and J 0 bases, leaving 8 bases between the germline ends. The CDR3 has 15 amino acids. Germline V gene sequence: CDR1 LGHNA, CDR2 YSLEER. CDR3 sequence: CASSQETDMNTEAFF. As DNA, the CDR3 is TGCGCCAGCAGCCAAGAGACAGATATGAACACTGAAGCTTTCTTT.

The sample holds a few counts of this clone. The rearrangement joins TRBV30 to TRBJ2-2; 7 nucleotides line up with TRBD2. Unmatched junction bases numbered 8, after V lost 4 bases and J lost 0 bases. The CDR3 runs to 16 residues. Germline values: CDR1 GTSNPN, CDR2 SVGIG (reference sequence). CDR3 coding DNA: TGTGCCTGGAAAAGCGGGAAGGGAGCGAACACCGGGGAGCTGTTTTTT. The encoded protein is CAWKSGKGANTGELFF.

The chain recombines TRBV14 with TRBJ2-1; D may be TRBD2 (5 bases). The CDR3 contains 13 residues. Germline V lookup: CDR1 SGHDN, CDR2 FVKESK. V lost 7 bases and J lost 1, with 8 bases in between. The CDR3 bases are TGTGCCAGCAAAAGGAGGTCCTACAATGAGCAGTTCTTC. Translated, it gives CASKRRSYNEQFF.

The genes are TRBV2 and TRBJ2-2; tentative D call: TRBD1 (6 bases). The CDR3 is made up of 14 amino acids. The V and J ends lost 5 bases and 4 bases respectively, with 11 bases between them. Per germline, CDR1 SNHLY and CDR2 FYNNEI. The CDR3 DNA follows: TGTGCCAGCAGTATGGACAGCCTCACCGGGGAGCTGTTTTTT. This codes for CASSMDSLTGELFF.

This chain uses TRBV10-3 with TRBJ2-5; tentative D call: TRBD1 (6 bases). V lost 3 bases to trimming and J lost 7 bases, with 18 bases between them. The CDR3 runs 15 residues. Germline-derived CDR1 and CDR2 are ENHRY and SYGVKD. This CDR3 is CAISDSNQGGRTQYF. The CDR3 region has the DNA TGTGCCATCAGTGACTCGAATCAAGGGGGTCGGACCCAGTACTTC.

In its sample, this clone was seen once. The gene calls are TRBV7-6 and TRBJ2-7, with 10 positions matching TRBD2. Germline lookup yields CDR1 SGHVS and CDR2 FNYEAQ. The CDR3 contains 17 residues. Trimming removed 1 base from V and 4 bases from J; junction bases left unmatched: 10. CDR3 amino acids: CASSLGAGLAAPYEQYF. Written as DNA, the CDR3 is TGTGCCAGCAGCTTAGGAGCCGGACTAGCGGCCCCTTACGAGCAGTACTTC.

This chain joins TRBV5-8 and TRBJ2-2; TRBD1 is a possible D gene (7 bases). Germline loops: CDR1 SGHTS, CDR2 YDEGEE. V was trimmed by 6 bases and J by 4 bases, leaving 19 bases between them. The CDR3 extends over 16 amino acids. CDR3 nucleotide sequence: TGTGCCAGCATCGCCCGGGGGACAGCGAGCACCGGGGAGCTGTTTTTT. It specifies CASIARGTASTGELFF.

The V gene is TRBV5-1, the J gene TRBJ2-1, with 15 nucleotides matching TRBD2. The CDR3 runs to 17 residues. Germline assignment: CDR1 SGHRS and CDR2 YFSETQ. V dropped 7 bases and J dropped 2; count of bases not matched to a gene: 7. CDR3 amino acids: CASLLGLAGGPYNEQFF. The CDR3 bases are TGCGCCAGCCTCCTCGGACTAGCGGGGGGGCCCTACAATGAGCAGTTCTTC.